This entry lists 9 T cell receptor beta chains sequenced from one sample in a study of blood T cell repertoires in COVID-19. Sequencing used immunoSEQ multiplex PCR; TCRdb keeps in-frame clones, though not all of them. Here the sample spans approximately 100,000 clones, over 80% being singletons. The sequenced sample was peripheral blood. The source of these receptors is a man aged 50 or older with active COVID-19.

This chain uses TRBV3-1 (or the pseudogene TRBV3-2) with TRBJ2-1; 12 bases fit TRBD2. The length of the CDR3 is 16 residues. J was trimmed by 2 bases and V by 8 bases; bases with no gene match: 7. Germline V gene lookup returns CDR1 LGHDT and CDR2 YNNKEL (reference sequence). The CDR3 nucleotides read TGTGCCAGCGGACGACTAGCGGGAGATCCCTACAATGAGCAGTTCTTC. Translating gives CASGRLAGDPYNEQFF.

The J gene is TRBJ2-5, the V gene TRBV25-1; D is possibly TRBD1 (6 bases). V was shortened by 4 bases and J by 2 bases, with 14 bases between the two germline ends. The CDR3 covers 15 residues. Germline V CDR1 and CDR2: MGHDK, SYGVNS. CDR3: CASSVPQGFQETQYF. The CDR3 DNA follows: TGTGCCAGCAGTGTCCCTCAGGGGTTTCAAGAGACCCAGTACTTC.

V and J are TRBV5-1 and TRBJ1-2, with D hard to call. CDR3 length: 12 residues. The V and J ends lost 5 bases and 3 bases respectively, with 8 bases between them. Germline lookup yields CDR1 SGHRS and CDR2 YFSETQ. The CDR3: CASSSDYYGYTF. The CDR3, as DNA: TGCGCCAGCAGTTCGGACTACTATGGCTACACCTTC.

The rearrangement uses TRBV28 and TRBJ2-7; possible D gene TRBD1, 5 bases. From germline, CDR1 is MDHEN and CDR2 SYDVKM. Trimming shortened V by 9 bases and J by 0 bases, and 15 bases separated the two germline ends. The CDR3 consists of 14 residues. The CDR3 DNA sequence: TGTGCCAGTACCCGACAGAAAAGCTCCTACGAGCAGTACTTC. Translation gives CASTRQKSSYEQYF.

V gene TRBV29-1 combines with J gene TRBJ2-1, with TRBD2 as a possible D gene (6 bases). This CDR3 has 13 amino acids. Germline V gene data show CDR1 as SQVTM and CDR2 as ANQGSEA. The V end was cut by 4 bases, the J end by 4 bases, with 11 bases between. The DNA of the CDR3 is TGCAGCGTTGGGAGGGACGGGTACAATGAGCAGTTCTTC. The encoded protein is CSVGRDGYNEQFF.

This rearrangement joins TRBV19 to TRBJ2-7, with unresolved D. V was shortened by 5 bases and J by 3 bases, with 5 bases between the two germline ends. Germline values: CDR1 LNHDA, CDR2 SQIVND (reference sequence). This CDR3 region has 11 residues. The CDR3 sequence is CASSFGYEQYF. The CDR3 DNA reads as TGTGCCAGTAGTTTCGGCTACGAGCAGTACTTC.

About this clone: Different DNA sequences within this sample yield the same CDR3. The chain uses TRBV28 and TRBJ2-2; TRBD2 matches 7 bases. The V gene's germline CDR1 is MDHEN and CDR2 SYDVKM. The CDR3 covers 14 residues. CDR3 sequence: CASRPGGNTGELFF. The CDR3 region has the DNA TGTGCTTCACGTCCGGGAGGCAACACCGGGGAGCTGTTTTTT.

The chain has TRBV19 and TRBJ2-5; TRBD1 aligns across 9 bases. J lost 1 base, V lost 3 bases, and 6 bases had no gene match. This CDR3 comprises 16 residues. Germline lookup yields CDR1 LNHDA and CDR2 SQIVND (reference sequence). Here the CDR3 reads CASSMPGQGVQETQYF. In nucleotides, the CDR3 is TGTGCCAGTAGTATGCCGGGACAGGGTGTCCAAGAGACCCAGTACTTC.

J is TRBJ2-7 and V is TRBV5-1; the D gene is possibly TRBD2 (6 bases). The CDR3 is 13 residues long. V was clipped by 0 bases and J by 6 bases, with 10 bases between them. CDR1 and CDR2 (germline): SGHRS, YFSETQ. The DNA for the CDR3 is TGCGCCAGCAGCTTGGCGGGAGCCATCGAGCAGTACTTC. Translating it yields CASSLAGAIEQYF.